This T cell receptor (beta chain) was retrieved from a study of radiotherapy plus CTLA-4 blockade in lung cancer. In the study overall: The study recorded objective responses in less than 20% of patients and disease control in about 31%.

Study-wide results and caveats: Expansion in blood of tumor-derived TCR clones was seen after radiotherapy plus ipilimumab.

Focal radiation plus CTLA-4 blockade with ipilimumab was given to patients with chemo-refractory metastatic non-small-cell lung cancer. Worth noting for this clone: Its cognate antigen is unknown.

The repertoire was sequenced with immunoSEQ multiplex PCR; TCRdb's copy has only in-frame clones and lacks some. The sample lists 85,000 to 90,000 clones; around 87% were seen once. The CDR3 length is 14 residues. Trimming took off 2 bases at V and 2 bases at J, with 9 bases between the two ends. CDR1 is GTSNPN, CDR2 SVGIG, per germline (reference sequence). The sequence was obtained from a human donor with non-small cell lung cancer that progressed on radiotherapy plus ipilimumab. The chain couples TRBV30 to TRBJ1-4; D perhaps matches TRBD1 (6 bases). Sample: peripheral blood, taken from a patient treated with radiotherapy plus ipilimumab. The CDR3 sequence is CAWSRQGTNEKLFF. The DNA for the CDR3 is TGTGCCTGGAGTCGGCAGGGGACTAATGAAAAACTGTTTTTT.